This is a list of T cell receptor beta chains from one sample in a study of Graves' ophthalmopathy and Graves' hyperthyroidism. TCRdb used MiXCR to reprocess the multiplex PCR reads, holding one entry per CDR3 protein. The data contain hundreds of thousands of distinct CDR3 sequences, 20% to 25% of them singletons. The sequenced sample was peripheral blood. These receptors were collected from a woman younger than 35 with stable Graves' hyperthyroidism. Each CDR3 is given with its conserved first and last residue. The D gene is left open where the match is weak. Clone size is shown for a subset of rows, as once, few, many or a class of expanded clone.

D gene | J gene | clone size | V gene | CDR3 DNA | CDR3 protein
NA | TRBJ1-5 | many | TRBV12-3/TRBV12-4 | TGTGCCAGCAGTTCCACGACCTGGGATCAGCCCCAGCATTTT | CASSSTTWDQPQHF
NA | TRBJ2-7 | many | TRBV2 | TGTGCCAGCCGCGGGGACTCCTACGAGCAGTACTTC | CASRGDSYEQYF
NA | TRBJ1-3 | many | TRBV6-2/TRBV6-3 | TGTGCCAGCAGTTACAGCGCCTCTGGAAACACCATATATTTT | CASSYSASGNTIYF
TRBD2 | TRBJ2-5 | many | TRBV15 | TGTGCCACCGACAAAGCGGGAGGAACTAAAGAGACCCAGTACTTC | CATDKAGGTKETQYF
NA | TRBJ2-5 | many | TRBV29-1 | TGCAGCGTGGGGGCTAGTAGGGGAGAGACCCAGTACTTC | CSVGASRGETQYF
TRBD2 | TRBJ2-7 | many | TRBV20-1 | TGCAGTGCTAGAGTGGGGGGGGGCTACGAGCAGTACTTC | CSARVGGGYEQYF
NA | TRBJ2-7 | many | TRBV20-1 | TGCAGTGCTAGAGGGCCCTCCATCAACTACGAGCAGTACTTC | CSARGPSINYEQYF
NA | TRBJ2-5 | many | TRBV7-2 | TGTGCCAGCAGCTTCCCGGGTACCTCAGGGACCCAGTACTTC | CASSFPGTSGTQYF
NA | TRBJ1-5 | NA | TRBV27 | TGTGCCAGCAGTTTAATAGGGGTGGATCAGCCCCAGCATTTT | CASSLIGVDQPQHF
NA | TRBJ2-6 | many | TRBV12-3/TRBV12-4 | TGTGCCAGCAGTCGGACCTCTGGGGCCAACGTCCTGACTTTC | CASSRTSGANVLTF
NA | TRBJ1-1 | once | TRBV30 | TGTGCCTGGAGTGGTAGCCCGGTTGAAGCTTTCTTT | CAWSGSPVEAFF
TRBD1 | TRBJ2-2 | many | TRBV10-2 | TGCGCCAGCAACGCCAGGGGGCCGAAGTCCGGGGAGCTGTTTTTT | CASNARGPKSGELFF
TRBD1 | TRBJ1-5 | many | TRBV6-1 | TGTGCCACAACGACAGGGGATCATCAGCCCCAGCATTTT | CATTTGDHQPQHF
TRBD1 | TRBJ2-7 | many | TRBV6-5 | TGTGCCAGCAGTTACAGTTCCCGACAGGGTTTCACCTACGAGCAGTACTTC | CASSYSSRQGFTYEQYF
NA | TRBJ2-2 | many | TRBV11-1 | TGTGCCAGCAGCTCCCCTCCGAGACAGAGAGCCGGGGAGCTGTTTTTT | CASSSPPRQRAGELFF
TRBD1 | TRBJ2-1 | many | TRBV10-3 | TGTGCCATCAGTGATACTCTTGGAGCAGGGGGCTACAATGAGCAGTTCTTC | CAISDTLGAGGYNEQFF
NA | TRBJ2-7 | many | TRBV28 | TGTGCCAGCAGTTTCGTCGGACAGTACGAGCAGTACTTC | CASSFVGQYEQYF
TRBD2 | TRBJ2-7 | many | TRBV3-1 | TGTGCCAGCAGCCCGATGACTAGCGGACCCTACGAGCAGTACTTC | CASSPMTSGPYEQYF
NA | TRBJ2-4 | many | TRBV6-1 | TGTGCCAGCACGGGACCCGATAAAAACATTCAGTACTTC | CASTGPDKNIQYF
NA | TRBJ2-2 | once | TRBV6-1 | TGTGCCAGTGGGCCTTCAATCTCCGGGGAGCTGTTTTTT | CASGPSISGELFF
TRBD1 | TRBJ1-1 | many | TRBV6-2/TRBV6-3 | TGTGCCAGCAGGTTACAGGGGAGAGGCACTGAAGCTTTCTTT | CASRLQGRGTEAFF
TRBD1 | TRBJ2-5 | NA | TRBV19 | TGTGCCAGTAGTATTGGACAGGAGAGCGTTCCGTGGCAAGAGACCCAGTACTTC | CASSIGQESVPWQETQYF
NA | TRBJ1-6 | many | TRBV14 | TGTGCCAGCAGCCAAGACAGAGAACGTTCACCCCTCCACTTT | CASSQDRERSPLHF
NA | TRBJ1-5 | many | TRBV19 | TGTGCCAGTAAGTCAGGAATAAGCAATCAGCCCCAGCATTTT | CASKSGISNQPQHF
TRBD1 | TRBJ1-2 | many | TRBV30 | TGTGCCTGGAGTAGGGGACAGGGCCCCTATGGCTACACCTTC | CAWSRGQGPYGYTF
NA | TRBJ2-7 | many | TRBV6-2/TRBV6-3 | TGTGCCAGCAGTTACTCACCTGGTAGCGGTAGCTCCTACGAGCAGTACTTC | CASSYSPGSGSSYEQYF
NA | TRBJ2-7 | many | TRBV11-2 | TGTGCCAGCAGCTTATCAGGGGGGCCGTTCGAGCAGTACTTC | CASSLSGGPFEQYF
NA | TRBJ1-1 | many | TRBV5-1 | TGCGCCAGCAGCCCGGGGACGGATAACTCTGAAGCTTTCTTT | CASSPGTDNSEAFF
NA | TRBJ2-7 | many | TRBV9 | TGTGCCAGCAGCCCTAACCACTACGAGCAGTACTTC | CASSPNHYEQYF
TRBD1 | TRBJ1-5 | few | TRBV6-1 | TGTGCCAGCATGAGACAGGGGAATCAGCCCCAGCATTTT | CASMRQGNQPQHF
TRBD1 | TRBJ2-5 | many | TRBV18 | TGTGCCAGCTCACCACCGGTGGGACAGAAAGAGACCCAGTACTTC | CASSPPVGQKETQYF
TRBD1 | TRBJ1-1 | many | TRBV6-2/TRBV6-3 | TGTGCCACCTTTTCCGGACAGGGTGGAGGTACTGAAGCTTTCTTT | CATFSGQGGGTEAFF
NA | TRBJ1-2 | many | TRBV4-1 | TGCGCCAGCAGCCAAGGTCAGAGAGGAGAGTATGGCTACACCTTC | CASSQGQRGEYGYTF
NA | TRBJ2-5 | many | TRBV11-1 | TGTGCCAGCAGCCCTCGACCGCCGGGCCATGCCTTCGGGGAGACCCAGTACTTC | CASSPRPPGHAFGETQYF
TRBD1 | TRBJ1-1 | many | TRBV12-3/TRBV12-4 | TGTGCCAGCAGTTGGCGGACAGGGAGAGCTTTCTTT | CASSWRTGRAFF
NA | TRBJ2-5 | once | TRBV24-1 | TGTGCCAGCAAGGGGCAACTCCAAGAGACCCAGTACTTC | CASKGQLQETQYF
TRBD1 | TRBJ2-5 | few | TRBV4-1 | TGCGCCAGCAGCCAATTAGGGACAGGGGGGGAGACCCAGTACTTC | CASSQLGTGGETQYF
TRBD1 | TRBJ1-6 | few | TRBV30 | TGTGCCTCGGACAGGGGCTACGGGTCACCCCTCCACTTT | CASDRGYGSPLHF